The T cell receptor beta chain under discussion was sequenced for a study of graft-versus-host responses after intestinal transplantation. Background on the study: Isolated intestinal, liver-intestinal, or multivisceral transplants were what recipients had. Regarding the study as a whole: The highest levels of circulating GvH clones went along with early declines in HvG clones after transplant.

Sequenced by immunoSEQ multiplex PCR; TCRdb stores in-frame clones only, minus some. The table has about 98,000 clones, around four fifths seen once. CDR3 length equals 18 residues. Germline lookup yields CDR1 SGHTA and CDR2 FQGTGA. Trimming left V 5 bases short and J 3 bases short, with 22 bases between. Turning to this clone: The antigen is not known.

The receptor was isolated from a human donor who received an intestinal transplant. The chain recombines TRBV7-3 with TRBJ1-4; D gene unclear. The sequencing here drew on unstimulated CD8+ T cells sorted from spleen or lymph node cells, taken before intestinal transplant. In DNA, the CDR3 is TGTGCCAGCAGCCACCTTGCCGCCTACAGCTATTCTAATGAAAAACTGTTTTTT. Amino acids: CASSHLAAYSYSNEKLFF.